Described below is a single T cell receptor (beta chain) sequence and its context. Its cognate antigen is unknown. This sample was taken from a study of T cells in narcolepsy. As for the study in general: Healthy controls were enrolled alongside patients with narcolepsy type 1 or type 2.

Points from the study as a whole: Comparing one patient's CSF and blood CD4+ clonotypes highlighted HCRT- and TRIB2-specific autoreactive clonotypes. Autoreactive clone sequences were missing from some blood memory CD4+ repertoires.

The V and J ends lost 1 base and 8 bases respectively, with 26 bases between them. From germline, CDR1 is MNHEY and CDR2 SMNVEV (reference sequence). The CDR3 runs 18 residues. The protocol was immunoSEQ multiplex PCR, while the TCRdb copy is restricted to in-frame clones and leaves out a portion. The top ten clones hold around 0.89% of a sample with 25,000 to 30,000 clones, roughly 86% of them seen once. This rearrangement joins TRBV27 to TRBJ1-2; D possibly corresponds to TRBD1 (6 bases). The receptor comes from a human donor in good health. What was sequenced was memory (CD45RA-) CD4+ T cells from blood. CDR3 loop: CASSLLAPIRGAQGGYTF. CDR3 in DNA: TGTGCCAGCAGTTTATTAGCGCCTATTCGGGGGGCGCAGGGGGGCTACACCTTC.